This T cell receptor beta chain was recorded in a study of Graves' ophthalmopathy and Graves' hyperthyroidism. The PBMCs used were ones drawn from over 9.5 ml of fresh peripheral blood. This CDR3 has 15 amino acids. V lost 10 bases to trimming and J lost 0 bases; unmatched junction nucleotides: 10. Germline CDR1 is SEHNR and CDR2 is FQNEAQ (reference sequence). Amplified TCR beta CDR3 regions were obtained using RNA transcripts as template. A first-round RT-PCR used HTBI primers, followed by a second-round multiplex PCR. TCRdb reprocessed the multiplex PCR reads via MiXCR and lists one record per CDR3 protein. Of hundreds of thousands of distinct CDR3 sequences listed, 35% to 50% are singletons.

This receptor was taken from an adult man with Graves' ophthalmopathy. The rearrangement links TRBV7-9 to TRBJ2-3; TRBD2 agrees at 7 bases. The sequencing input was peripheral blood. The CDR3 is CAIAAGLTSTDTQYF. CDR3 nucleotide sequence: TGTGCCATCGCAGCGGGGCTGACTAGCACAGATACGCAGTATTTT. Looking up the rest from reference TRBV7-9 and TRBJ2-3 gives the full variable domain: DTGVSQNPRHKITKRGQNVTFRCDPISEHNRLYWYRQTLGQGPEFLTYFQNEAQLEKSRLLSDRFSAERPKGSFSTLEIQRTEQGDSAMYLCAIAAGLTSTDTQYFGPGTRLTVL.